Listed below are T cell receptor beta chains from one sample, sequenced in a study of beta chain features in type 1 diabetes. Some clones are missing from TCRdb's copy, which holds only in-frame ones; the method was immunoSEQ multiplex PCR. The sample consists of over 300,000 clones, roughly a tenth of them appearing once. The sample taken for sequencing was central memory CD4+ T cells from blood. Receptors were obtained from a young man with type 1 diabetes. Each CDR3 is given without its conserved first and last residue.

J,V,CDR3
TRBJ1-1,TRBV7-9,ASSLGRGRNTEAF
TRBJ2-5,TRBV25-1,ASSEYQETQY
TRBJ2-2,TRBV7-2,ASSPYYTGTGGTGELF
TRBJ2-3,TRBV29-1,SVGSGGSTDTQY
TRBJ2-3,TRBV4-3,ASSQGTRDLRTDTQY
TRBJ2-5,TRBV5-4,ASSSQKTGVGIQETQY
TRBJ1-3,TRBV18,ASSPASPNSGNTIY
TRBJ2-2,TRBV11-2,ASSGNSGGSLGELF
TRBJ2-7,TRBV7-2,ASTLRGNEQY
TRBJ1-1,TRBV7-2,ASSLRGDLNTEAF
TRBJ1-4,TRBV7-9,ASSPDRDNEKLF
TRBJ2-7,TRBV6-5,ASTPGKVYEQY
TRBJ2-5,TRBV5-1,ASSDQGQYQETQY
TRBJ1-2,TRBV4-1,ASSQAVGQGYGYT
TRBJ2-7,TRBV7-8,ASSSGTSGLNYEQY
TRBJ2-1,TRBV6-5,ASSYSRGQGLNEQF
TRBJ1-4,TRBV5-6,ASSVQGHNEKLF
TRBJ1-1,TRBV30,AWSPWDTEAF
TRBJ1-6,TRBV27,ASKGNNSPLH
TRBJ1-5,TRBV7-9,ASSLEERGGVGQPQH
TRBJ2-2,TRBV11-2,ASSLTRGGELF
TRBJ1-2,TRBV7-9,ASTLRSEPGTGGYT
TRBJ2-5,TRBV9,ASSVDPTGETQY
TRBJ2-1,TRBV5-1,ASSVLGPGLAGSNEQF
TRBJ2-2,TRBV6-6,ASSYPITGELF
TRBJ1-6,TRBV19,ASRSQGSESPLH
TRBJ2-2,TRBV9,ASSATDQRVGELF
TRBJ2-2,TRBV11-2,ASRSAVNTGELF
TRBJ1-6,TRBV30,AWSVQDSTTSPLH
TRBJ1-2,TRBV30,AWSSGGGYT
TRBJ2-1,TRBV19,ASSSEGTGSNNEQF
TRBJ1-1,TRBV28,ASSLDTEAF
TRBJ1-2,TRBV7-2,ASSLDVVGYT
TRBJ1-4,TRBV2,ASSEQGQNEKLF
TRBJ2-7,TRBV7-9,ASSRTSYEQY
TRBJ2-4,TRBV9,ASSVGGSKNIQY
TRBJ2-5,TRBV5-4,ASSRSGAFQETQY
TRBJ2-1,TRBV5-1,ASSPELAGDNEQF
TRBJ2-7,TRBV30,AWTDLYEQY
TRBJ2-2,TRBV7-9,ASSWATGELF
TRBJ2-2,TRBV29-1,SGGQQNTGELF
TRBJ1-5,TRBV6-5,ASSWDSNQPQH